This TCR beta chain was profiled in a study of blood T cell repertoires in COVID-19. Across the study: The origin of the acute and convalescent COVID-19 samples was the United States, Italy and Spain. PBMCs, B-cell-depleted T cells, or T cells were the source of the cDNA or gDNA that made up the material.

The authors' processing: Amplified reference gene primers provided the basis for estimating nucleated cell counts. Produced via immunoSEQ multiplex PCR; TCRdb's table is partial and in-frame only. Clonal size and the V and J genes are those of that table, whereas D and trimming came from the DNA. Of 180,000 or so clones in the sample, about three quarters were seen once. Germline CDR1 and CDR2: LNHDA and SQIVND (reference sequence). The CDR3 is made up of 18 amino acids. The ends were cut back, 3 bases at V and 0 bases at J, with 20 bases in the middle. The sample was peripheral blood. This rearrangement joins TRBV19 to TRBJ1-1; a possible D gene is TRBD1 (6 bases). The sequence was obtained from a woman in her forties or fifties with active or convalescent COVID-19. The CDR3 nucleotides are TGTGCCAGTAGTATTGGTCGGGGCGAGACAGGCATGAACACTGAAGCTTTCTTT. Translating it yields CASSIGRGETGMNTEAFF.